This paragraph covers one T cell receptor beta chain sequence. The CDR3 consists of 15 residues. The germline V gene encodes CDR1 SGHTA and CDR2 FQGNSA. V lost 5 bases and J 3 bases, leaving 14 bases between the germline ends. This sample is drawn from a study of blood T cell repertoires in COVID-19. Study-level information: Specimens from acute and convalescent COVID-19 originated in the United States, Italy and Spain.

The authors' processing: Amplified reference gene primers provided the basis for estimating nucleated cell counts. Libraries were prepared by immunoSEQ multiplex PCR; TCRdb keeps only in-frame clonotypes and omits some of them. From that table come the V and J calls and clone size; the DNA was used to work out D and trimming. The repertoire holds roughly 250,000 clones, with roughly 80% as singletons. The source of this sequence is a woman of 80 years or more with acute or convalescent COVID-19. What was sequenced was peripheral blood. The chain employs TRBV7-2 and TRBJ1-5, with D uncertain. Here the CDR3 reads CASSPFSRNNQPQHF. CDR3 DNA: TGTGCCAGCAGCCCTTTCAGCAGGAACAATCAGCCCCAGCATTTT.